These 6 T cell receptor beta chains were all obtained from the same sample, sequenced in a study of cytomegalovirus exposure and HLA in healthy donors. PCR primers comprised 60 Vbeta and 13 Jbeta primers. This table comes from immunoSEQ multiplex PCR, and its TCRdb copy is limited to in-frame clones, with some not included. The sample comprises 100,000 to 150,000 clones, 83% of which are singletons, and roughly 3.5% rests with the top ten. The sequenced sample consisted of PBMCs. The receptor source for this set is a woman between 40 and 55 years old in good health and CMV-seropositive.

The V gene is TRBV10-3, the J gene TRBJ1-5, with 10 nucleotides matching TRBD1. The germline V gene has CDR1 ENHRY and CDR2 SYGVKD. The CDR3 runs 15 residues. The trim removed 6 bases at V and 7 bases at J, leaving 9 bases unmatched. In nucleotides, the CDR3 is TGTGCCATCAGCCCTGGTGGGACAGGGGACCAGCCCCAGCATTTT. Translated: CAISPGGTGDQPQHF.

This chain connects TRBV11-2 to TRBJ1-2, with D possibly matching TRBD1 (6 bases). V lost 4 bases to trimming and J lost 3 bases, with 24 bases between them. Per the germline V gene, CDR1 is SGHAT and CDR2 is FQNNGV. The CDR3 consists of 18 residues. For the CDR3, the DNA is TGTGCCAGCAGCTCCGGATCTTTCTGGCGGGGGGCGGACTATGGCTACACCTTC. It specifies CASSSGSFWRGADYGYTF.

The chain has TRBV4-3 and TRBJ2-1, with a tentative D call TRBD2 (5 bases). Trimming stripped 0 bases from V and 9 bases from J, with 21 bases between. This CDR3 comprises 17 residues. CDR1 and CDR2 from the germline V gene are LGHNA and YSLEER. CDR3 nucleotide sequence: TGCGCCAGCAGCCAAGATCTAAGTGGGAGTAGCCGGTTTGAGCAGTTCTTC. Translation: CASSQDLSGSSRFEQFF.

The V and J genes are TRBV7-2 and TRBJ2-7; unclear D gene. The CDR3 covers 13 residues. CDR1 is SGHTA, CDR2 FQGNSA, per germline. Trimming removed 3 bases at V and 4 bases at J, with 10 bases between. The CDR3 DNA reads TGTGCCAGCAGCTTGGGCAAGCTTTACGAGCAGTACTTC. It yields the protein CASSLGKLYEQYF.

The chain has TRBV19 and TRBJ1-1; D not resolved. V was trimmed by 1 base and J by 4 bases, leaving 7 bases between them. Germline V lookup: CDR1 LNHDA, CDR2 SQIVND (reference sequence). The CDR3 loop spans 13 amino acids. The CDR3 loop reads CASSIGPFTEAFF. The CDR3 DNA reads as TGTGCCAGTAGTATAGGGCCGTTCACTGAAGCTTTCTTT.

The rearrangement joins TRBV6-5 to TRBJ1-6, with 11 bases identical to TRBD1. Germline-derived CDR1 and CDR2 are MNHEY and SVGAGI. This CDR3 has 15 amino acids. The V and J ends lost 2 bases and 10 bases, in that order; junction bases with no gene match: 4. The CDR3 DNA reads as TGTGCCAGCAGTTACGGGGGACAGGGGGGATCACCCCTCCACTTT. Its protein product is CASSYGGQGGSPLHF.